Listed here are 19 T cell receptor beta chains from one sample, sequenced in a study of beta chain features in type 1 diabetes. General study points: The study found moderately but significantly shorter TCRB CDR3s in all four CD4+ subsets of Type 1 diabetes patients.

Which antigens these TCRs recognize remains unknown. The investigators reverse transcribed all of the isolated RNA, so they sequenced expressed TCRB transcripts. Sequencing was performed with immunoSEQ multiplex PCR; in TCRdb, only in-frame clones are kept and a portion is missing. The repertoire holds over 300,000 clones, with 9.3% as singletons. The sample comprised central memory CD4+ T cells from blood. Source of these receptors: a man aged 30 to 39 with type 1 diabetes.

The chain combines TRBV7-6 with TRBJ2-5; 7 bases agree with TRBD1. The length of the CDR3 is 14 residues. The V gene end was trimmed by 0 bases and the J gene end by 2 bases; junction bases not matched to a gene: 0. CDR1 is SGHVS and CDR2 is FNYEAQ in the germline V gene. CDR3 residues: CASSLAGQQETQYF. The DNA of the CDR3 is TGTGCCAGCAGCTTAGCGGGACAGCAAGAGACCCAGTACTTC.

The CDR3 region has the DNA TGCAGCGTGGGGGGACCCCAAGAGACCCAGTACTTC. The encoded protein is CSVGGPQETQYF. V is TRBV29-1 and J is TRBJ2-5; possibly TRBD2 for D (6 bases). Between the trimmed V and J ends, which lost 6 bases and 1 base, there was a span of 9 bases. The CDR3 extends over 12 amino acids. Germline V gene sequence: CDR1 SQVTM, CDR2 ANQGSEA.

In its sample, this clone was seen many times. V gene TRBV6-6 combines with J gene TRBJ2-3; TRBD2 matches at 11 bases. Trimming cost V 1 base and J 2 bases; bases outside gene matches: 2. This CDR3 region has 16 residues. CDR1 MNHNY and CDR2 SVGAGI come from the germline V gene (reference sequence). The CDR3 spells CASSYLAGGPTDTQYF. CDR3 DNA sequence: TGTGCCAGCAGTTACTTAGCGGGGGGGCCCACAGATACGCAGTATTTT.

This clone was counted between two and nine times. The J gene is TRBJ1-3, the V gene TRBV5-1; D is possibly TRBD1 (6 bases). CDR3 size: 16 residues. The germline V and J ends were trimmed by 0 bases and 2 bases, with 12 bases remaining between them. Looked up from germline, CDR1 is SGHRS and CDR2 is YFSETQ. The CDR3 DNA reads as TGCGCCAGCAGCTTGGCCCCGGGGGCAACTGGAAACACCATATATTTT. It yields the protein CASSLAPGATGNTIYF.

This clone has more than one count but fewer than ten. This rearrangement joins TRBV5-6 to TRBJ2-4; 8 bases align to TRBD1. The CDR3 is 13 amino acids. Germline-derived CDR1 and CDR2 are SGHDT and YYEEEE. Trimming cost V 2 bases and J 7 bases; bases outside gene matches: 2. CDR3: CASSLAGGNIQYF. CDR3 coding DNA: TGTGCCAGCAGCTTAGCAGGGGGCAACATTCAGTACTTC.

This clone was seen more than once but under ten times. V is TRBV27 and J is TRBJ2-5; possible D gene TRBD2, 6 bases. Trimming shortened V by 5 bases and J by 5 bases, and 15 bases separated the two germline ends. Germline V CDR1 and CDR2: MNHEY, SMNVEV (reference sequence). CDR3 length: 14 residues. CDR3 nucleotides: TGTGCCAGCAGTCTTTTGGGGGGATCGGAGACCCAGTACTTC. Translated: CASSLLGGSETQYF.

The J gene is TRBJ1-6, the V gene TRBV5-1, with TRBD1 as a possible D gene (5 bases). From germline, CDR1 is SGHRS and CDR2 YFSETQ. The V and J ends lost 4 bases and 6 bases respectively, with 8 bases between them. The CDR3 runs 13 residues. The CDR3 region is CASSRGANSPLHF. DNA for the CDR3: TGCGCCAGCAGCCGTGGGGCTAATTCACCCCTCCACTTT.

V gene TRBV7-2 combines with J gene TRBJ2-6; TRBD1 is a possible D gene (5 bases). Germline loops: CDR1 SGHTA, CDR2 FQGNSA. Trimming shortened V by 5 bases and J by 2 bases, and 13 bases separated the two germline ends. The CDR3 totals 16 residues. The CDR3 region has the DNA TGTGCCAGCAGCCCCTGGATGACAGCTGGGGCCAACGTCCTGACTTTC. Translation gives CASSPWMTAGANVLTF.

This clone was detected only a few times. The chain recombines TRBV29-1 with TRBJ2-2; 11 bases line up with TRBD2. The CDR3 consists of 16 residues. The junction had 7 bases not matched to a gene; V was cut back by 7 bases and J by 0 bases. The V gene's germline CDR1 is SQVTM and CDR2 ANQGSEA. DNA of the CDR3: TGCAGCGCCCCTTTTAGCGGGGGGGCGAACACCGGGGAGCTGTTTTTT. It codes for CSAPFSGGANTGELFF.

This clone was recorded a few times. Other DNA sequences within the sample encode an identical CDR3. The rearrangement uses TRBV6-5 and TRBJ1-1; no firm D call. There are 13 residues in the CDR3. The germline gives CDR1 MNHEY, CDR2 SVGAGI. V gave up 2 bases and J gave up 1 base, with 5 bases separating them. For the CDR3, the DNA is TGTGCCAGCAGTTACCTGGGGAACACTGAAGCTTTCTTT. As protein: CASSYLGNTEAFF.

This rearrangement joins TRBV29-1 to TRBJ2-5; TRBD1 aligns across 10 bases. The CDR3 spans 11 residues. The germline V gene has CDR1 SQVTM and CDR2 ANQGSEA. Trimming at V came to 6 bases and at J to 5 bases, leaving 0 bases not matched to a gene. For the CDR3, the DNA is TGCAGCGTGGGACAGGGGGAGACCCAGTACTTC. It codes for CSVGQGETQYF.

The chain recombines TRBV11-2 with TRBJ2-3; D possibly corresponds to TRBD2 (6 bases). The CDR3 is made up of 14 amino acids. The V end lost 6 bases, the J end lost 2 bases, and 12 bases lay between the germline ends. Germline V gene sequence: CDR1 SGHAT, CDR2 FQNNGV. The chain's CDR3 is CASSISGLTDTQYF. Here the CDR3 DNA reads TGTGCCAGCAGTATATCGGGACTCACAGATACGCAGTATTTT.

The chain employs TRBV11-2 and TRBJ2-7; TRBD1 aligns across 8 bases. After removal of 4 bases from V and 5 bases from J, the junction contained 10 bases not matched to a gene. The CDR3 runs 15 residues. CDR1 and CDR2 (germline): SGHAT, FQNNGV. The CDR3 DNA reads TGTGCCAGCAGCTACCGGGGACAGGAAAATGACGAGCAGTACTTC. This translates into CASSYRGQENDEQYF.

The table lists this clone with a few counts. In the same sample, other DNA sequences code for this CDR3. CDR3 DNA sequence: TGTGCCAGCAGTTACTCGATGGGAGATACGCAGTATTTT. Translating gives CASSYSMGDTQYF. This rearrangement joins TRBV6-6 to TRBJ2-3, with D unclear. CDR3 length equals 13 residues. CDR1 MNHNY and CDR2 SVGAGI come from the germline V gene (reference sequence). Trimming removed 0 bases from V and 5 bases from J, with 6 bases in between.

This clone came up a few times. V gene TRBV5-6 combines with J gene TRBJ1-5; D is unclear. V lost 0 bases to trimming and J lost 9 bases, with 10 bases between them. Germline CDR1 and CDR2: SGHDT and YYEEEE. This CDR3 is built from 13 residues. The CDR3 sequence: CASSLAVSGPQHF. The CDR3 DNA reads TGTGCCAGCAGCTTGGCCGTATCAGGGCCCCAGCATTTT.

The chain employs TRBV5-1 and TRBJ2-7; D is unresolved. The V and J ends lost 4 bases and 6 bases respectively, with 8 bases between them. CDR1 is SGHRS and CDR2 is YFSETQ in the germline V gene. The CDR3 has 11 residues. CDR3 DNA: TGCGCCAGCAGCGGAGACCGCGAGCAGTACTTC. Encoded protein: CASSGDREQYF.

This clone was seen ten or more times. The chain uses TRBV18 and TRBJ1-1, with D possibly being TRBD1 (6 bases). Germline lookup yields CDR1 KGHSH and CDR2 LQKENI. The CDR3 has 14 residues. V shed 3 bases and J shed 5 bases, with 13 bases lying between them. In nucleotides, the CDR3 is TGTGCCAGCTCACCTTACAGGGAAGTAACTGAAGCTTTCTTT. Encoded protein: CASSPYREVTEAFF. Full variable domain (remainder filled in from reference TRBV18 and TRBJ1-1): NAGVMQNPRHLVRRRGQEARLRCSPMKGHSHVYWYRQLPEEGLKFMVYLQKENIIDESGMPKERFSAEFPKEGPSILRIQQVVRGDSAAYFCASSPYREVTEAFFGQGTRLTVV.

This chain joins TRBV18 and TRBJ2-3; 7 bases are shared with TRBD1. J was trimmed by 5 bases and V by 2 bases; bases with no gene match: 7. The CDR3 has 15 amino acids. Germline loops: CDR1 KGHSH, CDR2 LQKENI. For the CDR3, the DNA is TGTGCCAGCTCACCAAACGAGGGGGCCGGAGATACGCAGTATTTT. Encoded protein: CASSPNEGAGDTQYF.

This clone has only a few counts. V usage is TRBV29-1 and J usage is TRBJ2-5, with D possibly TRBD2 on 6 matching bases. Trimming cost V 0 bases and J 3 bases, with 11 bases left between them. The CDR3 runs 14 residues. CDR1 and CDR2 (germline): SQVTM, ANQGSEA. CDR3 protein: CSVEEGWREETQYF. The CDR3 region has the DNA TGCAGCGTTGAAGAGGGTTGGAGGGAAGAGACCCAGTACTTC. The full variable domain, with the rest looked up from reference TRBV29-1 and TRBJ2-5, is SAVISQKPSRDICQRGTSLTIQCQVDSQVTMMFWYRQQPGQSLTLIATANQGSEATYESGFVIDKFPISRPNLTFSTLTVSNMSPEDSSIYLCSVEEGWREETQYFGPGTRLLVL.